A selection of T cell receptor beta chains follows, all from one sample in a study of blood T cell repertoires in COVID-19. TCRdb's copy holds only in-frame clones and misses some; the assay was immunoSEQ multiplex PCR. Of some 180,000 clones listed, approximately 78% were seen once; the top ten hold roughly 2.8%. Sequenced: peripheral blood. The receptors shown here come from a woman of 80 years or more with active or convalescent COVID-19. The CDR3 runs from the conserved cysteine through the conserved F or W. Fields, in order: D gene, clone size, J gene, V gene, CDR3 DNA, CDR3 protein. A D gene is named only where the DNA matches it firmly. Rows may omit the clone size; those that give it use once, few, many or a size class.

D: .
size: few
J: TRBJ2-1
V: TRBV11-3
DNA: TGTGCCAGCAGCTGGGGGGGGGCTCTGGATGAGCAGTTCTTC
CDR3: CASSWGGALDEQFF

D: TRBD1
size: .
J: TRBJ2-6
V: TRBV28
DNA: TGTGCCAGCAGTTTCCCCGGGACAGTCCAAATCAACGTCCTGACTTTC
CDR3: CASSFPGTVQINVLTF

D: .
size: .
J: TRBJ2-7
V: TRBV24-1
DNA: TGTGCCACCAGCGGCGGGGCAGGCTTTCCCTACGAGCAGTACTTC
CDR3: CATSGGAGFPYEQYF

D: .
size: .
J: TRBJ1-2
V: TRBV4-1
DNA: TGCGCCAGCAGCCAACACCTGGACAGAACGATTTATACCTATGGCTACACCTTC
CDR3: CASSQHLDRTIYTYGYTF

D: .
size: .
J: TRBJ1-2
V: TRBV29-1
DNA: TGCAGCGTCGACCTCCCGGACAGCCTCGCCTATGGCTACACCTTC
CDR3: CSVDLPDSLAYGYTF

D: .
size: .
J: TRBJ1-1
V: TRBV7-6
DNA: TGTGCCAGCAGCCTAGGACAGAACACTGAAGCTTTCTTT
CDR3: CASSLGQNTEAFF

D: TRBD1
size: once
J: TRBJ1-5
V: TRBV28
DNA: TGTGCCAGCGGACAGGGCAGCCAGCCCCAGCATTTT
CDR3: CASGQGSQPQHF

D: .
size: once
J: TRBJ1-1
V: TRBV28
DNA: TGTGCCAGCAGGGTCGGGGACACTGAAGCTTTCTTT
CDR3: CASRVGDTEAFF

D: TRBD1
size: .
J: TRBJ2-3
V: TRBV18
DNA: TGTGCCAGCTCCCTCCAACAGGGGCGGTCAGATACGCAGTATTTT
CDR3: CASSLQQGRSDTQYF

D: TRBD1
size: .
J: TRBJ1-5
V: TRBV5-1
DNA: TGCGCCAGCAGCTGGACAGGGATGAATCAGCCCCAGCATTTT
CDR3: CASSWTGMNQPQHF

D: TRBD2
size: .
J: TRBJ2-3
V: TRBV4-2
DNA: TGTGCCAGCAGCCAAGTTGGTAGCGGGAACACAGATACGCAGTATTTT
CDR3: CASSQVGSGNTDTQYF

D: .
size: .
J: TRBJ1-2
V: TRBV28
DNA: TGTGCCAGCTCCTTAGTTTACGGCAGGGGAAGCTCTGGCTACACCTTC
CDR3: CASSLVYGRGSSGYTF

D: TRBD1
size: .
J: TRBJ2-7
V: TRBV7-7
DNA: TGTGCTAGCAGCTTACGTCCCGGGACAGGAAACGAGCAGTACTTC
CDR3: CASSLRPGTGNEQYF

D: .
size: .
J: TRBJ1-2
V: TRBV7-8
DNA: TGTGCCAGCAGCTTAGTGGCTCGGCAGGACAGCTATGGCTACACCTTC
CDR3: CASSLVARQDSYGYTF

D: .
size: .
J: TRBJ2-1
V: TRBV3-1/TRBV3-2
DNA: TGTGCCAGCAGCCGTGTCGGACTGAGCTACAATGAGCAGTTCTTC
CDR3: CASSRVGLSYNEQFF

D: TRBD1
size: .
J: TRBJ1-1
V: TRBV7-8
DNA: TGTGCCAGCAGCCCACAAGCCCCCAGGGGGTTGAACACTGAAGCTTTCTTT
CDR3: CASSPQAPRGLNTEAFF

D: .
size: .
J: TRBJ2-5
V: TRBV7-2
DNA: TGTGCCAGCAGCTTCGTCCAAGGGGGCCAAGAGACCCAGTACTTC
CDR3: CASSFVQGGQETQYF

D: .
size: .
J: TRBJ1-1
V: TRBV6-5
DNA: TGTGCCAGCAGTTGGGGGGGCGGGTTATACACTGAAGCTTTCTTT
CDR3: CASSWGGGLYTEAFF

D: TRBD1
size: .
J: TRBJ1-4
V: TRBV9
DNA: TGTGCCAGCAGCGGCTCGACAGGGGGAAGTAATGAAAAACTGTTTTTT
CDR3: CASSGSTGGSNEKLFF

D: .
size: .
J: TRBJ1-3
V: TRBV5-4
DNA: TGTGCCAGCAGCTCCCCCACGGGGGGTGCTGGAAACACCATATATTTT
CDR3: CASSSPTGGAGNTIYF

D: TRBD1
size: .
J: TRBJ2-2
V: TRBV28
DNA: TGTGCCAGCAGTTCAGGGGGCCCTCGCCACGGGGAGCTGTTTTTT
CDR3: CASSSGGPRHGELFF

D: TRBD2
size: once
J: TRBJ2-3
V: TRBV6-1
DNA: TGTGCCAGCAGTGAAGGGAGACTAGCGGTAAGCACAGATACGCAGTATTTT
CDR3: CASSEGRLAVSTDTQYF

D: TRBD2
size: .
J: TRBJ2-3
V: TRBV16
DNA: TGTGCCAGCACCGGACTAGCGGCGAACACAGATACGCAGTATTTT
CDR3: CASTGLAANTDTQYF

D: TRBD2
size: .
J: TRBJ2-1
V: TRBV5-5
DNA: TGTGCCAGCAGCAGCACCGGGACTAGCTCAGGCGATGAGCAGTTCTTC
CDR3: CASSSTGTSSGDEQFF

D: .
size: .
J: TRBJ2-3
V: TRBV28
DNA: TGTGCCAGCAGCCGTGCGACCGGGTGGGCAGATACGCAGTATTTT
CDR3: CASSRATGWADTQYF

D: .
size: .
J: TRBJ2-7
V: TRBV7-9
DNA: TGTGCCAGCAGCCCCCCAGGCAGGGCCACCTACGAGCAGTACTTC
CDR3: CASSPPGRATYEQYF

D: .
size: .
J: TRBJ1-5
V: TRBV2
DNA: TGTGCCAGCAGTGAACAGGGGCGGTACAATCAGCCCCAGCATTTT
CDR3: CASSEQGRYNQPQHF

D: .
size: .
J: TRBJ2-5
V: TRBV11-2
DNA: TGTGCCAGCAGCTTAGAAGCGGGAGAGACCCAGTACTTC
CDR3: CASSLEAGETQYF

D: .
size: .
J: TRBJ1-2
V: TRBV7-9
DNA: TGTGCCAGCAGCGAAGGGGGGAGGGCACTCTTC
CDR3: CASSEGGRALF

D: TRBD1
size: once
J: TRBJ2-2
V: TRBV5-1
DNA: TGCGCCAGCAGCTGGGGGGACAGGGGCTCCGGGGAGCTGTTTTTT
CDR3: CASSWGDRGSGELFF

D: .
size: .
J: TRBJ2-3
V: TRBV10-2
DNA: TGCGCCAGCATTATGGACAGTTGGTCAGATACGCAGTATTTT
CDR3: CASIMDSWSDTQYF

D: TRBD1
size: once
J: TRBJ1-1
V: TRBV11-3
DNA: TGTGCCAGCAGCTTAGACTTTCGGTCCAGGGGGCACACTGAAGCTTTCTTT
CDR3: CASSLDFRSRGHTEAFF

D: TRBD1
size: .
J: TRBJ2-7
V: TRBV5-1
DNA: TGCGCCAGCAGCCCCGGCGGGACAGGTTTTTACGAGCAGTACTTC
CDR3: CASSPGGTGFYEQYF

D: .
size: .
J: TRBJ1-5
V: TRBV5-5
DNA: TGTGCCAGCAGACCAGACAGCTACAATCAGCCCCAGCATTTT
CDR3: CASRPDSYNQPQHF

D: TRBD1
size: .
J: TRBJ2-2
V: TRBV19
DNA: TGTGCCAGTAGTTTTGGACAGGGTGAGACCGGGGAGCTGTTTTTT
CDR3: CASSFGQGETGELFF

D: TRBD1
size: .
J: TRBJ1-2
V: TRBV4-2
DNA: TGTGCCAGCAGCCAAGAAGCCAGGGGGAACTATGGCTACACCTTC
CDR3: CASSQEARGNYGYTF

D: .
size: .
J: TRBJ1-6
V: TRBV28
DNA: TGTGCCAGCCTTAATGGGGGCGCAAGGACTAATTCACCCCTCCACTTT
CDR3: CASLNGGARTNSPLHF

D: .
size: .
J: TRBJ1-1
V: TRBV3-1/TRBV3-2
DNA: TGTGCCAGCAGCCAAGATTTATACACTGAAGCTTTCTTT
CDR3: CASSQDLYTEAFF

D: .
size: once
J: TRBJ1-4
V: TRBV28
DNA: TGTGCCAGCAGTCTCTCCTTTTCGGGGAAACTGTTTTTT
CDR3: CASSLSFSGKLFF

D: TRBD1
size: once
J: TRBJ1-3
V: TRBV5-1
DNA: TGCGCCAGCAGCTCCCAAACGACAGGGGCTGGAAACACCATATATTTT
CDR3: CASSSQTTGAGNTIYF

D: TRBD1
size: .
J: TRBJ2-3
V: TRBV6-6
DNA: TGTGCCAGCAGTTTAACAGGGGGAAGCACAGATACGCAGTATTTT
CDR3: CASSLTGGSTDTQYF

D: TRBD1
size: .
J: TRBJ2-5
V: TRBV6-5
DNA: TGTGCCAGCAGGACAGGGGACGCAGAGACCCAGTACTTC
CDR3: CASRTGDAETQYF

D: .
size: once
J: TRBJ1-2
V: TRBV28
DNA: TGTGCCAGCGTAGAAAGCCCTCCCTATGGCTACACCTTC
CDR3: CASVESPPYGYTF

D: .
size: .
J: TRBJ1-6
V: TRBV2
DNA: TGTGCCAGCAGGGACCGAGGGGGAAATTCACCCCTCCACTTT
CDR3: CASRDRGGNSPLHF

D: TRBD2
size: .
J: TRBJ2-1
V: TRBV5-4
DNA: TGTGCCAGCAGCTTGACTAGCGGGGGGGCGGGTAATGAGCAGTTCTTC
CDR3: CASSLTSGGAGNEQFF